This paragraph reports one TCR beta chain. This clonotype was detected ten times or more. What antigen it recognizes has not been identified. No much larger clonotype is one base removed from it; base qualities were not supplied. Libraries were built with RT-PCR. Data came from an Illumina HiSeq 2500. TCRdb passed the public sequencing reads through fastp at Q25 and MiXCR, retaining productive beta sequences. Entries are consolidated by CDR3 protein sequence, retaining the most common genes and DNA. For this sample the table gives about 520,000 distinct CDR3 sequences, of which less than 7.5% were detected only once. The ten largest make up 10% to 15% of the sample. The entry originates in a study of response to subunit inactivated influenza vaccine (dated by TCRdb to the late 2010s). Some background on the complete study: Deep quantitative profiling of the T cell receptor repertoire was used in the study to follow responses to a trivalent subunit inactivated influenza vaccine. The paper as a whole reports these results and caveats: The authors proposed that each seasonal influenza vaccination may bring in only a limited number of new T cells.

The CDR1 and CDR2 encoded by the germline V gene (reference sequence) are SEHNR and FQNEAQ. V is cut by 5 bases and J by 4 bases, and the space between the germline ends is 9 bases. The CDR3 goes from the cysteine to the phenylalanine over 12 residues. Only the CDR3 DNA stays, 36 bases, in frame from base 1. Rearrangement joined TRBV7-9 to TRBJ2-7; too little of a D gene remains to name it. The TCR was taken from a man aged 45 to 75 who received an inactivated influenza vaccine. Donor details come from another sample of the same person, matched by shared clones. Sample: PBMCs from blood, taken roughly 24 months after vaccination. The DNA sequence follows: TGTGCCAGCAGCCCGCCAGCGTACGAGCAGTACTTC. Translation gives CASSPPAYEQYF.